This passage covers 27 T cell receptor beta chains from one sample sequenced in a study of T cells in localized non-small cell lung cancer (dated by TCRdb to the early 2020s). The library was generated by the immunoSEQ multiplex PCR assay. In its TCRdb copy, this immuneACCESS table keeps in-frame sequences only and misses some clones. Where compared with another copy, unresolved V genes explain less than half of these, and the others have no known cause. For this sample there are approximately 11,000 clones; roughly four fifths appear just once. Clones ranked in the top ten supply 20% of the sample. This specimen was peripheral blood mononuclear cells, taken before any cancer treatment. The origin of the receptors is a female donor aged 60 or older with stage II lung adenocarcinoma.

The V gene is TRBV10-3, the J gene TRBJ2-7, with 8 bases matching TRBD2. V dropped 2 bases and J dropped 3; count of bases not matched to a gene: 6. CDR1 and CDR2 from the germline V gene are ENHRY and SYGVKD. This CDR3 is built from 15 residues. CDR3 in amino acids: CAISERSGSNYEQYF. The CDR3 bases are TGTGCCATCAGTGAGAGGAGCGGGAGCAACTACGAGCAGTACTTC.

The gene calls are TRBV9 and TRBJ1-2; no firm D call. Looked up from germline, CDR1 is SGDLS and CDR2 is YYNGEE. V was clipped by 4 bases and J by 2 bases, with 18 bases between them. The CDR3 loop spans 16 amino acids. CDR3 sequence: CASSPEFGALNYGYTF. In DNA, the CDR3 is TGTGCCAGCAGCCCGGAATTTGGAGCTTTGAACTATGGCTACACCTTC.

The CDR3 region has the DNA TGTGCCAGTAGTATACAAGGCACCCGAGCTTTCTTT. Its protein product is CASSIQGTRAFF. This chain uses TRBV19 with TRBJ1-1; D is uncertain. CDR1 and CDR2 (germline): LNHDA, SQIVND (reference sequence). Trimming took 2 bases from V and 10 from J, leaving 11 bases between them. The CDR3 length is 12 residues.

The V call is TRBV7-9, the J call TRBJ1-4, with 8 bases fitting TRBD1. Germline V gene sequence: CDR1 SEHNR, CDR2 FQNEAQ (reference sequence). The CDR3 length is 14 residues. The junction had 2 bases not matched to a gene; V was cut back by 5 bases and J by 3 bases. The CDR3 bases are TGTGCCAGCAGCACGGACAGGGCTAATGAAAAACTGTTTTTT. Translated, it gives CASSTDRANEKLFF.

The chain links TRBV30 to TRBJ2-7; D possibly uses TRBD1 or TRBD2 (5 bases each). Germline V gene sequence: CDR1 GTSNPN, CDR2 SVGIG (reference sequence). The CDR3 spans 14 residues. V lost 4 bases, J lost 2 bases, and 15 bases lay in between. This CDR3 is CAWKLEGNTYEQYF. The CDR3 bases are TGTGCCTGGAAACTCGAGGGGAACACCTACGAGCAGTACTTC.

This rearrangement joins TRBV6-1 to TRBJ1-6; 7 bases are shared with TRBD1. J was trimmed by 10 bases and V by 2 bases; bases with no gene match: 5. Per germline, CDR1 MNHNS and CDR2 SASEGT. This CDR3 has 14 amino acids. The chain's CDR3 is CASSEKGAQSPLHF. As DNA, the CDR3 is TGTGCCAGCAGTGAAAAGGGGGCGCAATCACCCCTCCACTTT.

CDR3 in amino acids: CASSLGQVLTDIAGAFF. The CDR3 nucleotides are TGCGCCAGCAGCTTGGGGCAGGTCTTAACCGATATCGCAGGCGCTTTCTTT. This chain links TRBV5-1 with TRBJ1-1, with no clear D. CDR3 size: 17 residues. CDR1 and CDR2 from the germline V gene are SGHRS and YFSETQ. V shed 0 bases and J shed 11 bases, with 26 bases lying between them. Looking up the rest from reference TRBV5-1 and TRBJ1-1 gives the full variable domain: KAGVTQTPRYLIKTRGQQVTLSCSPISGHRSVSWYQQTPGQGLQFLFEYFSETQRNKGNFPGRFSGRQFSNSRSEMNVSTLELGDSALYLCASSLGQVLTDIAGAFFGQGTRLTVV.

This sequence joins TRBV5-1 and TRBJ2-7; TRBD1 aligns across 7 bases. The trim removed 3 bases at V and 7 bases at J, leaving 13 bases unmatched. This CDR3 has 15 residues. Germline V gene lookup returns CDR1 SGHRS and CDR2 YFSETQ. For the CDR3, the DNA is TGCGCCAGCAGCTCCCCGGGACAGTCACGAAGGGAGCAGTACTTC. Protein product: CASSSPGQSRREQYF.

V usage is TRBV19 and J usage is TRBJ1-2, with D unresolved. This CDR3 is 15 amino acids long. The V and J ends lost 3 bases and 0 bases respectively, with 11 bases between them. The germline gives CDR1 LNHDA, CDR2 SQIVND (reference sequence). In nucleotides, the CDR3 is TGTGCCAGTAGTATCCCGGGGTACTCTAACTATGGCTACACCTTC. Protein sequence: CASSIPGYSNYGYTF.

The CDR3 loop reads CASSRGTGGGYTF. In DNA, the CDR3 is TGTGCCAGCAGCCGTGGGACAGGGGGTGGCTACACCTTC. This chain joins TRBV7-9 and TRBJ1-2, with 11 bases matching TRBD1. Germline-derived CDR1 and CDR2 are SEHNR and FQNEAQ (reference sequence). This CDR3 has 13 amino acids. V was clipped by 5 bases and J by 7 bases; unmatched bases: 3.

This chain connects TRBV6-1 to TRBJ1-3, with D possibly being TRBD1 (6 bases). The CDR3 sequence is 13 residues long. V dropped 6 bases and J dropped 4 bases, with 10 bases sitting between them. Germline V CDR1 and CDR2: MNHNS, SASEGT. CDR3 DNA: TGTGCCAGCAGGGGGGCAGGGGGAAACACCATATATTTT. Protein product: CASRGAGGNTIYF.

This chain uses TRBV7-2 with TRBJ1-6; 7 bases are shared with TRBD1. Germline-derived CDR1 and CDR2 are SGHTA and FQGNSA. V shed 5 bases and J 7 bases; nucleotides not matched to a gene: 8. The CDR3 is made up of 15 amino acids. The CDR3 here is CASSVEGQLNSPLHF. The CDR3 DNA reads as TGTGCCAGCAGCGTTGAGGGACAGTTGAATTCACCCCTCCACTTT.

CDR3 protein: CASSLVGKGSGNTIYF. The DNA for the CDR3 is TGCGCCAGCAGCTTGGTAGGGAAGGGCTCTGGAAACACCATATATTTT. The chain combines TRBV5-1 with TRBJ1-3, with D hard to call. Germline V lookup: CDR1 SGHRS, CDR2 YFSETQ. This CDR3 has 16 amino acids. V gave up 0 bases and J gave up 0 bases, with 10 bases separating them.

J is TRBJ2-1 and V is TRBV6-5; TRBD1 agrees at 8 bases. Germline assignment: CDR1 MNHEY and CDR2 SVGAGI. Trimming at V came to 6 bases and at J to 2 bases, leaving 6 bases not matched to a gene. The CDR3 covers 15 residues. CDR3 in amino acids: CASSRGLDPYNEQFF. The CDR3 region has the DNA TGTGCCAGCAGCAGGGGGCTGGACCCCTACAATGAGCAGTTCTTC.

CDR3 coding DNA: TGCGCCAGCAGCTTAAGGGACAGCACAGATACGCAGTATTTT. This translates into CASSLRDSTDTQYF. This rearrangement joins TRBV5-1 to TRBJ2-3; D could derive from TRBD1 or TRBD2 (5 bases each). The CDR3 sequence is 14 residues long. Germline values: CDR1 SGHRS, CDR2 YFSETQ. V was cut by 2 bases and J by 0 bases, with 7 bases left in between.

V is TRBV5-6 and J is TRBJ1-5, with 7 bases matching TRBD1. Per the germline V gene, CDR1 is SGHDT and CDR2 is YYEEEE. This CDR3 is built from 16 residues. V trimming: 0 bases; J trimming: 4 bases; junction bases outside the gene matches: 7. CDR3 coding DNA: TGTGCCAGCAGCTTGGTTGGACAGGACCCGAATCAGCCCCAGCATTTT. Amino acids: CASSLVGQDPNQPQHF.

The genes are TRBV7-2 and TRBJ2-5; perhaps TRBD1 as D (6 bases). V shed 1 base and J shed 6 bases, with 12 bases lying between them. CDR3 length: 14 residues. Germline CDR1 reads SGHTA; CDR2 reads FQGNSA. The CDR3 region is CASSLVDSQQTQYF. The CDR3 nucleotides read TGTGCCAGCAGCTTAGTGGACAGTCAACAGACCCAGTACTTC.

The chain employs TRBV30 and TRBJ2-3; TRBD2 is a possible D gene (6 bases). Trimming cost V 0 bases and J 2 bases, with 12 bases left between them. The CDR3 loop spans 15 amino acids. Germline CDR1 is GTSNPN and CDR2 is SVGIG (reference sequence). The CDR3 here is CAWSVGGSHTDTQYF. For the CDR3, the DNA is TGTGCCTGGAGTGTCGGAGGGTCACACACAGATACGCAGTATTTT.

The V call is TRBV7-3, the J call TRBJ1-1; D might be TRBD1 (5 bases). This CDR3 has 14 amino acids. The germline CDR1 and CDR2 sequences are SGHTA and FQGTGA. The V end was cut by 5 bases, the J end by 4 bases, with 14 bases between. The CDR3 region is CASSLYPGGTEAFF. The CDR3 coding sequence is TGTGCCAGCAGCCTATACCCCGGGGGCACTGAAGCTTTCTTT.

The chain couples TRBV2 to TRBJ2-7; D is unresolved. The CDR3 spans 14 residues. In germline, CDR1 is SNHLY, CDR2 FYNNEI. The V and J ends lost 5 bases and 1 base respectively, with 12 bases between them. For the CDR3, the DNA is TGTGCCAGCAGTTCGTGGGAACAATCCTACGAGCAGTACTTC. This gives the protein CASSSWEQSYEQYF.

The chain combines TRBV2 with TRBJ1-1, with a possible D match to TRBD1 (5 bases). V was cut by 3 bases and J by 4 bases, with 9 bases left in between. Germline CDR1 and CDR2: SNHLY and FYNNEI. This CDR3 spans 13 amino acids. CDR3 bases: TGTGCCAGCAGTGATGAGGGGAGCACTGAAGCTTTCTTT. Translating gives CASSDEGSTEAFF.

CDR3 region: CASSQWEPQHF. In DNA form, the CDR3 reads TGTGCCAGCAGCCAGTGGGAGCCCCAGCATTTT. V gene TRBV28 combines with J gene TRBJ1-5; D remains unclear. The V and J ends lost 6 bases and 8 bases respectively, with 8 bases between them. Germline V lookup: CDR1 MDHEN, CDR2 SYDVKM. This CDR3 contains 11 residues.

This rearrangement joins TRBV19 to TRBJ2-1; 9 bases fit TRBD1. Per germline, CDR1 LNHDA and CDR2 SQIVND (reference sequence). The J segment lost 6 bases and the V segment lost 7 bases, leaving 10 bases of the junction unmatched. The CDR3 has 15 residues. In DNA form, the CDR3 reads TGTGCCAGTACCGAAACAGGGGGCCTTGGCAATGAGCAGTTCTTC. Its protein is CASTETGGLGNEQFF.

CDR3 sequence: CASSGYRQNTEAFF. DNA for the CDR3: TGTGCCAGCAGTGGGTACCGGCAGAACACTGAAGCTTTCTTT. The V gene is TRBV27, the J gene TRBJ1-1; no firm D call. Germline V CDR1 and CDR2: MNHEY, SMNVEV (reference sequence). Trimming stripped 5 bases from V and 1 base from J, with 11 bases between. CDR3 size: 14 residues.

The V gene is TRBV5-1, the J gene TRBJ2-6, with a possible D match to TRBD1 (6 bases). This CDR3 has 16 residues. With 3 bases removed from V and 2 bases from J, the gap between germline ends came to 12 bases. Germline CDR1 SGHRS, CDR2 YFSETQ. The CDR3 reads CASSSTPGAGANVLTF. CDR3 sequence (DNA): TGCGCCAGCAGCTCAACCCCAGGGGCTGGGGCCAACGTCCTGACTTTC.

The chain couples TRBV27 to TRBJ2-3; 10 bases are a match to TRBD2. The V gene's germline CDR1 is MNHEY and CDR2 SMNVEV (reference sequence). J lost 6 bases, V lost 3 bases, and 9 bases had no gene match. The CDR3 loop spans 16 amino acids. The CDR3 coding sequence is TGTGCCAGCAGTTTCAGGGTAGCGGGGGGCCGGGATACGCAGTATTTT. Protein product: CASSFRVAGGRDTQYF.

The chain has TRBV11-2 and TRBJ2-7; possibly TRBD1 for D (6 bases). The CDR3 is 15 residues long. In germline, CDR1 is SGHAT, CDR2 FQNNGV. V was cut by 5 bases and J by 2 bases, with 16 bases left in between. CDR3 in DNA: TGTGCCAGCAGCCTCCCGACAGGTCTGCCCTACGAGCAGTACTTC. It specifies CASSLPTGLPYEQYF.